These T cell receptor beta chains were read from a single sample in a study of CD8+ T cells in alopecia areata. The data were produced by immunoSEQ multiplex PCR, yet TCRdb's version contains in-frame clones alone and is incomplete. The sample includes 90,000 or so clones, around 40% of them seen just once. Sequences were derived from CD8+ T cells sorted from blood, sampled at week 24, from a patient treated with tofacitinib. The source of these receptors is a human donor with alopecia areata. Each CDR3 is given with its conserved first and last residue. D genes are given only for firm matches. Not every row has a clone size; where given, it reads once, few, many or a size class.

V	J	D	size	CDR3	DNA
TRBV7-6	TRBJ2-1	.	.	CASSLAGQPRQFF	TGTGCCAGCAGCTTAGCCGGTCAGCCCAGGCAGTTCTTC
TRBV10-2	TRBJ2-7	.	.	CASSEVSYEQYF	TGCGCCAGCAGTGAGGTCTCCTACGAGCAGTACTTC
TRBV29-1	TRBJ2-7	TRBD2	few	CSVVGGAYEQYF	TGCAGCGTTGTCGGGGGGGCCTACGAGCAGTACTTC
TRBV7-2	TRBJ2-7	TRBD2	.	CASSFRSLAGALYEQYF	TGTGCCAGCAGCTTTCGTTCCCTAGCGGGAGCGCTATACGAGCAGTACTTC
TRBV4-1	TRBJ2-4	.	.	CASSQVGTANIQYF	TGCGCCAGCAGCCAAGTGGGGACGGCAAACATTCAGTACTTC
TRBV5-1	TRBJ2-7	.	.	CASSFGGRGYEQYF	TGCGCCAGCAGCTTCGGGGGGCGCGGGTACGAGCAGTACTTC
TRBV28	TRBJ1-1	.	few	CASSFIGAGLDTEAFF	TGTGCCAGCAGTTTCATCGGTGCAGGACTCGACACTGAAGCTTTCTTT
TRBV28	TRBJ2-2	.	.	CASSAGTGELFF	TGTGCCAGCAGTGCGGGCACCGGGGAGCTGTTTTTT
TRBV9	TRBJ2-7	.	.	CPSRLSEQYF	TGCCCCTCGCGTCTCTCCGAGCAGTACTTC
TRBV5-1	TRBJ2-2	.	.	CASRGTDTGELFF	TGCGCCAGCAGAGGGACGGACACCGGGGAGCTGTTTTTT
TRBV2	TRBJ2-1	.	.	CATFGATNEQFF	TGTGCCACCTTTGGGGCGACGAATGAGCAGTTCTTC
TRBV7-9	TRBJ2-7	.	few	CASSSRDMSSYEQYF	TGTGCCAGCAGCTCCCGGGACATGAGCTCCTACGAGCAGTACTTC
TRBV4-3	TRBJ2-1	.	.	CASSQAVIANEQFF	TGCGCCAGCAGCCAAGCTGTCATAGCTAATGAGCAGTTCTTC
TRBV5-1	TRBJ2-1	TRBD2	.	CASSLVPSGRVGYNEQFF	TGCGCCAGCAGCTTAGTCCCTAGCGGGAGAGTGGGATACAATGAGCAGTTCTTC
TRBV2	TRBJ2-1	.	.	CANYAWDAAHEQFF	TGTGCCAATTACGCCTGGGACGCCGCCCATGAGCAGTTCTTC
TRBV7-3	TRBJ2-7	.	.	CASSSPPGGEQYF	TGTGCCAGCAGCTCCCCCCCTGGGGGCGAGCAGTACTTC
TRBV13	TRBJ2-1	TRBD1	.	CASSTPQGEGDYNEQFF	TGTGCCAGCAGCACCCCACAGGGGGAAGGAGACTACAATGAGCAGTTCTTC